This T cell receptor beta chain derives from a study of T cell repertoires in cytomegalovirus infection. The overall study: Used in the study were CMV epitopes, some recently identified and HLA-C-restricted, others well-studied and HLA-B-restricted. Indicated by public TCR beta signatures were CMV infection and matching HLA type.

TCRdb analysed the reads with MiXCR anew, one entry per CDR3 protein. This table holds around 800,000 distinct CDR3 sequences, less than 35% found once. Trimming pared 6 bases from V and 7 bases from J, leaving 21 bases between. The CDR3 covers 15 residues. Germline loops: CDR1 MNHEY, CDR2 SMNVEV (reference sequence). The study's findings and limits: In two of eight donors, the top clonotype was HLA-C-restricted CMV-specific. There were carriers of CMV plus the relevant HLA, and cumulative public TCR beta family frequency identified them.

This clonotype has just a few counts. Its antigen is not identified. The sequence was collected from a human donor in good health (CMV status not recorded). Some clones in this sample may be carry-over from other donors' samples. The chain uses TRBV27 and TRBJ1-2, with D possibly matching TRBD1 (5 bases). The sequenced sample was cultured CD8+ T cells from PBMCs, obtained from culture after CMV antigen stimulation. The CDR3 protein is CASRVTGTGDSGYTF. In DNA, the CDR3 is TGTGCCAGCAGGGTAACCGGGACTGGGGATAGTGGCTACACCTTC.